This TCR beta chain was found in a study of shared clonotypes between healthy human individuals. Using immunoSEQ multiplex PCR, the repertoire was profiled, and TCRdb retains in-frame clones only, with some absent. The sample has roughly 2.4 million clones; more than 90% are singletons. Germline-derived CDR1 and CDR2 are SGHTA and FQGNSA. This CDR3 has 13 residues. Trimming took off 6 bases at V and 4 bases at J, with 12 bases between the two ends. Study-level points and caveats: Investigators expected sequencing depth to affect clonotype sharing among donors.

Comments on this clone: Its antigen is currently unknown.

The chain joins TRBV7-2 to TRBJ1-2, with a weak D call TRBD1 (5 bases). The receptor was isolated from a man in his late teens or twenties in good health. Sequenced material: naive CD4+ T cells sorted from blood. Subset: CD45RA+ positively selected. The CDR3 DNA reads as TGTGCCAGCAGTTCTCAGAGGGGCTATGGCTACACCTTC. Its translation: CASSSQRGYGYTF.